This T cell receptor beta chain derives from a study of T cells in Graves' hyperthyroidism and ophthalmopathy. Many counts were recorded for this clonotype. RNA transcripts yielded amplified TCR beta CDR3 regions. HTBI primers were employed in a first-round RT-PCR of the TCR CDR3. TCRdb re-derived calls from the multiplex PCR reads in MiXCR, one entry per CDR3 protein. This table holds about 210,000 distinct CDR3 sequences, roughly a sixth found once. Deletions cut 4 bases from V and 4 bases from J, with 7 bases between. In germline, CDR1 is SQVTM, CDR2 ANQGSEA. This CDR3 region has 11 residues. Calling Graves' hyperthyroidism stable meant ophthalmopathy did not progress within 18 months. Fresh peripheral blood, about 9.6 ml, yielded the PBMCs.

Sequenced input: blood. The rearrangement joins TRBV29-1 to TRBJ1-2; D call uncertain. The clonotype comes from a man aged 50 to 59 with Graves' hyperthyroidism. CDR3 residues: CSVGGGYGYTF. CDR3 nucleotides: TGCAGCGTTGGAGGAGGCTATGGCTACACCTTC. Variable domain in full (rest from reference TRBV29-1 and TRBJ1-2): SAVISQKPSRDICQRGTSLTIQCQVDSQVTMMFWYRQQPGQSLTLIATANQGSEATYESGFVIDKFPISRPNLTFSTLTVSNMSPEDSSIYLCSVGGGYGYTFGSGTRLTVV.